These T cell receptor beta chains were read from a single sample in a study of control samples from healthy donors and cancer patients. The assay was immunoSEQ multiplex PCR, and TCRdb's table has in-frame clones only and misses some. The sample consists of about 70,000 clones, over 90% of them appearing once. The sequenced sample consisted of blood. The receptors were gathered from a woman in her thirties in good health. The CDR3 runs from the conserved cysteine through the conserved F or W. The D gene is left open where the match is weak. The size entry is marked missing in some rows and otherwise reads once, few, many or a size class.

-	12	TRBJ2-1	-	TRBV7-3	TGTGCCAGCAGCTCACAAAGGGGTGAGCAGTTCTTC	CASSSQRGEQFF
-	14	TRBJ1-2	-	TRBV5-4	TGTGCCAGCAGCTCGGAGTCAGGGGACTATGGCTACACCTTC	CASSSESGDYGYTF
once	15	TRBJ1-2	-	TRBV6-2/TRBV6-3	TGTGCCAGCAGTTTGTTTTCCGTGAATAACTATGGCTACACCTTC	CASSLFSVNNYGYTF
-	12	TRBJ2-1	-	TRBV18	TGTGCCAGCTCGCTCTATCAGAATGAGCAGTTCTTC	CASSLYQNEQFF
-	14	TRBJ1-1	-	TRBV7-9	TGTGCCAGCAGCCGGGACAAAGAGAACACTGAAGCTTTCTTT	CASSRDKENTEAFF
once	14	TRBJ1-3	-	TRBV3-1/TRBV3-2	TGTGCCAGCAGCCAAGGGTATTCTGGAAACACCATATATTTT	CASSQGYSGNTIYF
-	16	TRBJ1-1	-	TRBV11-3	TGTGCCAGCAGCTTAGATCTAGGATGGGCGAACACTGAAGCTTTCTTT	CASSLDLGWANTEAFF
-	17	TRBJ2-3	TRBD1	TRBV5-4	TGTGCCAGCAGCTTGGCAGACAGGGGGTTACGCACAGATACGCAGTATTTT	CASSLADRGLRTDTQYF
-	14	TRBJ2-1	TRBD1	TRBV10-1	TGCGCCAGATTTCTAGGACAGGGGATCGATGAGCAGTTCTTC	CARFLGQGIDEQFF
-	13	TRBJ1-1	-	TRBV11-2	TGTGCCAGCAGCTTAGGGGGGACCTCTGAAGCTTTCTTT	CASSLGGTSEAFF
-	13	TRBJ1-3	-	TRBV27	TGTGCCAGTCGCCGAGCCTCTGGAAACACCATATATTTT	CASRRASGNTIYF
-	14	TRBJ1-6	-	TRBV19	TGTGCCAGTAGTTTCAGGGATAATAATTCACCCCTCCACTTT	CASSFRDNNSPLHF
once	12	TRBJ1-1	TRBD1	TRBV7-9	TGTGCCAGCAGCTTGGTAGGGGGCTTGACTTTCTTT	CASSLVGGLTFF
-	16	TRBJ1-6	-	TRBV5-8	TGTGCCAGCAGCTTGGCTTGGGGGGGCGAAGATTCACCCCTCCACTTT	CASSLAWGGEDSPLHF
-	13	TRBJ2-5	-	TRBV21-1	TGTGCCACCCCGATGGGTGGAGGGGAGACCCAGTACTTC	CATPMGGGETQYF
-	14	TRBJ2-5	TRBD2	TRBV27	TGTGCCAGCAGTTTATCGGGACTAGCTGAGACCCAGTACTTC	CASSLSGLAETQYF
-	15	TRBJ1-2	-	TRBV6-5	TGTGCCAGCAGGCCCACCACGGGAAACGTGGATAGCTACACCTTC	CASRPTTGNVDSYTF
-	15	TRBJ2-5	-	TRBV5-8	TGTGCCAGCAGCTTGAGATTGGCGTCCCAAGAGACCCAGTACTTC	CASSLRLASQETQYF
once	12	TRBJ2-1	-	TRBV12-5	TGTGCTAGTGGACACAGCTACAATGAGCAGTTCTTC	CASGHSYNEQFF
-	13	TRBJ2-5	-	TRBV18	TGTGCCAGCTCACCACCGGGTCAAGAGACCCAGTACTTC	CASSPPGQETQYF
-	16	TRBJ1-3	-	TRBV14	TGTGCCAGCAGCGAACAAATCACAGGTTCAGGAAACACCATATATTTT	CASSEQITGSGNTIYF
-	16	TRBJ2-2	-	TRBV13	TGTGCCAGCAGCCCGGGTGGGAGGATGGTACCCGGGGAGCTGTTTTTT	CASSPGGRMVPGELFF
-	15	TRBJ1-3	TRBD1	TRBV5-1	TGCGCCAGCAGCACGACAGGGATCTCTGGAAACACCATATATTTT	CASSTTGISGNTIYF
-	15	TRBJ1-6	-	TRBV28	TGTGCCAGCAGTTCGGGAAGATGGGAGCATTCACCCCTCCACTTT	CASSSGRWEHSPLHF
once	15	TRBJ1-6	-	TRBV4-1	TGCGCCAGCAGCCAAGGAGGTCAGGAGAACTCACCCCTCCACTTT	CASSQGGQENSPLHF
-	16	TRBJ1-1	-	TRBV7-6	TGTGCCAGCAGCTCATACCTGTGGGACGGGAACACTGAAGCTTTCTTT	CASSSYLWDGNTEAFF
-	18	TRBJ1-2	TRBD1	TRBV7-9	TGTGCCAGCAGCTTAGCCTGGGACAGGGGTGGGAAGCTGTGGGGCTACACCTTC	CASSLAWDRGGKLWGYTF
-	17	TRBJ2-7	TRBD1	TRBV28	TGTGCCAGCAGTTTATATCTTACCCGGGACAGGGACTACGAGCAGTACTTC	CASSLYLTRDRDYEQYF
-	15	TRBJ2-2	-	TRBV25-1	TGTGCCAGCAGTGGCGGACCTGCACTCCCCGGGGAGCTGTTTTTT	CASSGGPALPGELFF
-	12	TRBJ1-1	-	TRBV14	TGTGCCAGCAGCCAGGCTCGCACTGAAGCTTTCTTT	CASSQARTEAFF
-	16	TRBJ2-2	-	TRBV5-1	TGCGCCAGCAGTCTTCCTCTTCCGGTGACCTCCGGGGAGCTGTTTTTT	CASSLPLPVTSGELFF
-	18	TRBJ2-3	TRBD1	TRBV18	TGTGCCAGCTCACAACCGGGTGGGACAGATAGATCCCCAGATACGCAGTATTTT	CASSQPGGTDRSPDTQYF
once	12	TRBJ1-1	-	TRBV3-1/TRBV3-2	TGTGCCAGCGGCCGGGACTACACTGAAGCTTTCTTT	CASGRDYTEAFF
-	14	TRBJ2-1	TRBD1	TRBV2	TGTGCCAGCAGGGGACAGGGTCCCTACAATGAGCAGTTCTTC	CASRGQGPYNEQFF
-	15	TRBJ2-7	TRBD1	TRBV3-1/TRBV3-2	TGTGCCAGCAGCCAAGAAGGCAGGGGGCACGTCGAGCAGTACTTC	CASSQEGRGHVEQYF
-	15	TRBJ1-1	-	TRBV11-3	TGTGCCAGCAGCCCCGTAACAGGTACCGGGACTGAAGCTTTCTTT	CASSPVTGTGTEAFF
-	15	TRBJ1-2	TRBD1	TRBV2	TGTGCCAGCAGGGGAAATGGGGGACAGAATTATGGCTACACCTTC	CASRGNGGQNYGYTF
once	14	TRBJ1-2	-	TRBV3-1/TRBV3-2	TGTGCCAGCAGCCAAGCTGAGGGTAACTATGGCTACACCTTC	CASSQAEGNYGYTF
-	15	TRBJ1-2	TRBD1	TRBV7-9	TGTGCCAGCAGCTCCTCGTACCGGGACAGCTATGGCTACACCTTC	CASSSSYRDSYGYTF